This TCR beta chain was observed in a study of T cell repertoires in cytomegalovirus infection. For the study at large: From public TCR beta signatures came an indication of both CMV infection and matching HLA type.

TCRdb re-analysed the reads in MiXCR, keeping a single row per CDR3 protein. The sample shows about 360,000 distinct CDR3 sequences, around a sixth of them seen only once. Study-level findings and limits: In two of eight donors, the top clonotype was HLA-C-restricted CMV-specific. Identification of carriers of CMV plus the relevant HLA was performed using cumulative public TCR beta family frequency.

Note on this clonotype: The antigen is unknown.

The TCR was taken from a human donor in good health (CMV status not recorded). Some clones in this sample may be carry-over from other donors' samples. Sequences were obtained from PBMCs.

In DNA form, the CDR3 reads TGTGCCAGCAGCTTATACGGGGGAGACGAGACCCAGTACTTC. Translating it yields CASSLYGGDETQYF. V gene TRBV7-6 combines with J gene TRBJ2-5; D is possibly TRBD2 (6 bases). CDR3 length: 14 amino acids. CDR1 is SGHVS and CDR2 is FNYEAQ in the germline V gene. Trimming pared 2 bases from V and 5 bases from J, leaving 12 bases between.